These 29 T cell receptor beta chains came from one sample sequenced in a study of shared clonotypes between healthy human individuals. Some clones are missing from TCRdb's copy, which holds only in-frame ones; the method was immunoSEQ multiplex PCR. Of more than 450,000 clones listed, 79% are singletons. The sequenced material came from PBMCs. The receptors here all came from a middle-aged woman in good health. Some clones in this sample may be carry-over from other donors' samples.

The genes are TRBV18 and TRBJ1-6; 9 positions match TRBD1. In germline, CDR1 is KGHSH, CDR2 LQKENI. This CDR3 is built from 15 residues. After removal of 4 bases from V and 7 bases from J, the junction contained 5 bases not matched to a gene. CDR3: CASSLPGQGNSPLHF. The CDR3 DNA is TGTGCCAGCTCACTACCGGGACAGGGAAATTCACCCCTCCACTTT.

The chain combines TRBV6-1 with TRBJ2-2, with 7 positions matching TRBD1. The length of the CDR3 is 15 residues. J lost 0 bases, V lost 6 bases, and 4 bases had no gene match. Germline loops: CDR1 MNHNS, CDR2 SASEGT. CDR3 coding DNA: TGTGCCAGCAGCGGGGACAGCGCGAACACCGGGGAGCTGTTTTTT. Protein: CASSGDSANTGELFF.

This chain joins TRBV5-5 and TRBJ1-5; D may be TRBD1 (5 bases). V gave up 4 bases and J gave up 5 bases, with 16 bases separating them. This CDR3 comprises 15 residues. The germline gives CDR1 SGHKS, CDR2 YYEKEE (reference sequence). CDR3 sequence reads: CASSITGLGDQPQHF. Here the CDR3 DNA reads TGTGCCAGCAGCATTACGGGGCTAGGAGATCAGCCCCAGCATTTT.

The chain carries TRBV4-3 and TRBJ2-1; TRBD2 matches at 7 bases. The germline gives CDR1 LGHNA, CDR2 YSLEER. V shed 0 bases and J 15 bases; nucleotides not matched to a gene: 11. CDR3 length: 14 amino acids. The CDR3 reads CASSQDTSGMPLFF. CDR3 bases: TGCGCCAGCAGCCAAGACACCAGCGGGATGCCCCTGTTCTTC.

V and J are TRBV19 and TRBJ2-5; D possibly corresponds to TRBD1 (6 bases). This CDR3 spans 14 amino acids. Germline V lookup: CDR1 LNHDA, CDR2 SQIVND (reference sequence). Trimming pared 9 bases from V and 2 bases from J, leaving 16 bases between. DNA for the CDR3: TGTGCCAGCAGCGCCGGGGACACGCAAGAGACCCAGTACTTC. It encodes CASSAGDTQETQYF.

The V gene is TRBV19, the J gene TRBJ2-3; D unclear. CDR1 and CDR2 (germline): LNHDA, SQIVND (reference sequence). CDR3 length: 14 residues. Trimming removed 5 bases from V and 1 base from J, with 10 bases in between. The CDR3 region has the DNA TGTGCCAGTAGTCGGCAGCAGGGCACAGATACGCAGTATTTT. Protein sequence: CASSRQQGTDTQYF.

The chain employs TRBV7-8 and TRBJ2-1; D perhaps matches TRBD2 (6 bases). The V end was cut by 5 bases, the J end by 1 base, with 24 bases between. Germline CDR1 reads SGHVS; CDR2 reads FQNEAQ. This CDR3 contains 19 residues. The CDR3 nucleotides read TGTGCCAGCAGCATAATGGGGGTATTACGTGGGAGGTCCTACAATGAGCAGTTCTTC. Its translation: CASSIMGVLRGRSYNEQFF. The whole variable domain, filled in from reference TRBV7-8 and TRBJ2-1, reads GAGVSQSPRYKVAKRGQDVALRCDPISGHVSLFWYQQALGQGPEFLTYFQNEAQLDKSGLPSDRFFAERPEGSVSTLKIQRTQQEDSAVYLCASSIMGVLRGRSYNEQFFGPGTRLTVL.

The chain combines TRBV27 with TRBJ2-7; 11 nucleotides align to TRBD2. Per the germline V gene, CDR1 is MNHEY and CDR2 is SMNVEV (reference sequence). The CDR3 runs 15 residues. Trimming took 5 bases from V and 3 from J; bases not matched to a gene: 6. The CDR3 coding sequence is TGTGCCAGCAGTCCCCGGACTAGCGGGTTCTACGAGCAGTACTTC. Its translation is CASSPRTSGFYEQYF.

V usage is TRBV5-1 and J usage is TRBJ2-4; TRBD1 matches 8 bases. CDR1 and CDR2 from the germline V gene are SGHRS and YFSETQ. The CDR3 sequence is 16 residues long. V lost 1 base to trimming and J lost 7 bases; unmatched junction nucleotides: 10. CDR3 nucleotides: TGCGCCAGCAGCTTGACTTCGGACAGGGTGGGGAACATTCAGTACTTC. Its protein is CASSLTSDRVGNIQYF.

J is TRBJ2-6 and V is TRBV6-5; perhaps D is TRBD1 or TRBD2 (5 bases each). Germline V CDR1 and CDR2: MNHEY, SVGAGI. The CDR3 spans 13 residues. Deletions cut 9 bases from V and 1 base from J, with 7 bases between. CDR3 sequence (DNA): TGTGCCAGTGGGGGATCTGGGGCCAACGTCCTGACTTTC. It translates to CASGGSGANVLTF.

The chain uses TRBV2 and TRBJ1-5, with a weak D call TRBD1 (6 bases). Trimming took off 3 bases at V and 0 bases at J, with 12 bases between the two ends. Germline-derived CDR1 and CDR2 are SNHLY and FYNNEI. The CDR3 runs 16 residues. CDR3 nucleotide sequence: TGTGCCAGCAGTGACCAGGGGCCCTTTAGCAATCAGCCCCAGCATTTT. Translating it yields CASSDQGPFSNQPQHF. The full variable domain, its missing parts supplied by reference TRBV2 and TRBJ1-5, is EPEVTQTPSHQVTQMGQEVILRCVPISNHLYFYWYRQILGQKVEFLVSFYNNEISEKSEIFDDQFSVERPDGSNFTLKIRSTKLEDSAMYFCASSDQGPFSNQPQHFGDGTRLSIL.

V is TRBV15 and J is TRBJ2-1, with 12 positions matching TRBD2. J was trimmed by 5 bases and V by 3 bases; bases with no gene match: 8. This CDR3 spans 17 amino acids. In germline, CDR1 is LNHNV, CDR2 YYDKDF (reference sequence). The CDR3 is CATSRHLAGGRNNEQFF. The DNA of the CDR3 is TGTGCCACCAGCAGGCACCTAGCGGGAGGGCGAAACAATGAGCAGTTCTTC.

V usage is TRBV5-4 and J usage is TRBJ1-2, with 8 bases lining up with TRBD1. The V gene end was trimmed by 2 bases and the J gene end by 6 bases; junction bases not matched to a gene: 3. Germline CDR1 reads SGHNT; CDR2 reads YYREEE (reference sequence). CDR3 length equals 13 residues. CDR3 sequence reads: CASSFTGGDGYTF. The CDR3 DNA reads TGTGCCAGCAGCTTCACAGGGGGGGATGGCTACACCTTC.

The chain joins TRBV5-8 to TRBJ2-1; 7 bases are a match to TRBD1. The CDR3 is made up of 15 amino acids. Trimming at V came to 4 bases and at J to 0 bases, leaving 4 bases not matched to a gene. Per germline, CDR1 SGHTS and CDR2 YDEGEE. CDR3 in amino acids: CASSPRQGSYNEQFF. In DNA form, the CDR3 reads TGTGCCAGCAGCCCTAGACAGGGCTCCTACAATGAGCAGTTCTTC. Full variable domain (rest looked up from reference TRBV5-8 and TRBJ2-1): EAGVTQSPTHLIKTRGQQATLRCSPISGHTSVYWYQQALGLGLQFLLWYDEGEERNRGNFPPRFSGRQFPNYSSELNVNALELEDSALYLCASSPRQGSYNEQFFGPGTRLTVL.

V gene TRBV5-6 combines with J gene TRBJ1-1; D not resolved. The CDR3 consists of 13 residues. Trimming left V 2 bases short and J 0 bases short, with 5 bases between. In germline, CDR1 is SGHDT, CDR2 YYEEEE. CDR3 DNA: TGTGCCAGCAGCTTCGGATTGAACACTGAAGCTTTCTTT. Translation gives CASSFGLNTEAFF.

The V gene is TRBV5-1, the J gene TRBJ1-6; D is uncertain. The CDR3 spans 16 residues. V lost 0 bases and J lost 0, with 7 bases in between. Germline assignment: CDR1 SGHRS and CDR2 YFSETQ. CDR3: CASSLAGLSYNSPLHF. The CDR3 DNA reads TGCGCCAGCAGCTTGGCCGGGCTCTCCTATAATTCACCCCTCCACTTT.

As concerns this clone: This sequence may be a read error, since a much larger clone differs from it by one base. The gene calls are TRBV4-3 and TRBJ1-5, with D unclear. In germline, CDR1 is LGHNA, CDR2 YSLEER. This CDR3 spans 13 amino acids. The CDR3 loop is CASSQEAGNPRHF. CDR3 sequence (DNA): TGCGCCAGCAGCCAAGAAGCGGGAAACCCCCGGCATTTT.

The DNA for the CDR3 is TGTGCCAGCAGCCCCTCGGGACTCATCACAGATACGCAGTATTTT. Amino acid sequence: CASSPSGLITDTQYF. This chain connects TRBV7-2 to TRBJ2-3; D might be TRBD2 (6 bases). The germline V gene encodes CDR1 SGHTA and CDR2 FQGNSA. CDR3 size: 15 residues. The germline V and J ends were trimmed by 5 bases and 2 bases, with 14 bases remaining between them. The full variable domain, with the rest looked up from reference TRBV7-2 and TRBJ2-3, is GAGVSQSPSNKVTEKGKDVELRCDPISGHTALYWYRQSLGQGLEFLIYFQGNSAPDKSGLPSDRFSAERTGGSVSTLTIQRTQQEDSAVYLCASSPSGLITDTQYFGPGTRLTVL.

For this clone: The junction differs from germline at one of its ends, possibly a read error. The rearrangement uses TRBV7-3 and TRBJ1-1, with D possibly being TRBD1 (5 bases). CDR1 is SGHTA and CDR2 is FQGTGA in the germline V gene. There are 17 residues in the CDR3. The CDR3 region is CASSPQTDRDMNAEAFF. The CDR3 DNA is TGTGCCAGCAGCCCCCAGACCGACAGAGACATGAACGCTGAAGCTTTCTTT.

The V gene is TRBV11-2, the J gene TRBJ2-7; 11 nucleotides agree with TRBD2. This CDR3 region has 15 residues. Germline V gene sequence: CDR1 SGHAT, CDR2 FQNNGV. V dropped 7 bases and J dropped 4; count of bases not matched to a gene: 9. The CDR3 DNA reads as TGTGCCAGCACCCAGGCCCTAGCGGGAGGATACGAGCAGTACTTC. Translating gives CASTQALAGGYEQYF. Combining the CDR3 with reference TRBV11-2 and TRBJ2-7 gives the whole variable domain EAGVAQSPRYKIIEKRQSVAFWCNPISGHATLYWYQQILGQGPKLLIQFQNNGVVDDSQLPKDRFSAERLKGVDSTLKIQPAKLEDSAVYLCASTQALAGGYEQYFGPGTRLTVT.

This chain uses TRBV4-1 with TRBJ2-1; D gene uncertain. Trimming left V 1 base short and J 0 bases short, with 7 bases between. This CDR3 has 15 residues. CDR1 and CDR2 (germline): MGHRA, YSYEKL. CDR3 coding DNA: TGCGCCAGCAGCCAAGCCATTGTCTCCTACAATGAGCAGTTCTTC. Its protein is CASSQAIVSYNEQFF.

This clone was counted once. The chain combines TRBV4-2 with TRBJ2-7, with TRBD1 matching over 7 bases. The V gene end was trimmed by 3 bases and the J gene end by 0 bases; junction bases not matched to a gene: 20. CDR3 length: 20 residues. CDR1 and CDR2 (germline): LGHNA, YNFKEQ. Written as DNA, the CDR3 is TGTGCCAGCAGCCACGCAGCCGGGACAGTTTTTGGGGGCAACTCCTACGAGCAGTACTTC. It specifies CASSHAAGTVFGGNSYEQYF.

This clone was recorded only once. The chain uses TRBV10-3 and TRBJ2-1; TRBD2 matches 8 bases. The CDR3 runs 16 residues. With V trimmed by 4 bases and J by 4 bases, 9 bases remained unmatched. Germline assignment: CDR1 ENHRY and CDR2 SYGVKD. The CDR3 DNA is TGTGCCATCAGTGCAAAAGGAAGCGGGAGTTACAATGAGCAGTTCTTC. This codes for CAISAKGSGSYNEQFF.

The CDR3 loop is CASSKTGTGYGYTF. CDR3 bases: TGTGCCAGCAGTAAAACCGGGACGGGCTATGGCTACACCTTC. The J gene is TRBJ1-2, the V gene TRBV6-1, with a weak D call TRBD1 (5 bases). The V end was cut by 5 bases, the J end by 4 bases, with 14 bases between. The CDR3 length is 14 residues. Germline V gene sequence: CDR1 MNHNS, CDR2 SASEGT.

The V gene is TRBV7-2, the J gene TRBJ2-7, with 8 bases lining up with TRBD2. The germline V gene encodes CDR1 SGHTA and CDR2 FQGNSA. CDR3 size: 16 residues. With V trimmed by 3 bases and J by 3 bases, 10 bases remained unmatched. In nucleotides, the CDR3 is TGTGCCAGCAGCTTGGGTGGGACTAGGCATTTCTACGAGCAGTACTTC. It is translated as CASSLGGTRHFYEQYF. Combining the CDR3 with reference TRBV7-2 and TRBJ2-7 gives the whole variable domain GAGVSQSPSNKVTEKGKDVELRCDPISGHTALYWYRQSLGQGLEFLIYFQGNSAPDKSGLPSDRFSAERTGGSVSTLTIQRTQQEDSAVYLCASSLGGTRHFYEQYFGPGTRLTVT.

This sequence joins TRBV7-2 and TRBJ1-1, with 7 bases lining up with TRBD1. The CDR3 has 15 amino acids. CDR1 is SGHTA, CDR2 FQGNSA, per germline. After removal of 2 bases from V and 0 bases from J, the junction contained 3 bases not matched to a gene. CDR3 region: CASSLSGQLNTEAFF. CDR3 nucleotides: TGTGCCAGCAGCTTATCGGGACAGTTGAACACTGAAGCTTTCTTT. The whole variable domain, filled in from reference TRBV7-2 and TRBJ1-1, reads GAGVSQSPSNKVTEKGKDVELRCDPISGHTALYWYRQSLGQGLEFLIYFQGNSAPDKSGLPSDRFSAERTGGSVSTLTIQRTQQEDSAVYLCASSLSGQLNTEAFFGQGTRLTVV.

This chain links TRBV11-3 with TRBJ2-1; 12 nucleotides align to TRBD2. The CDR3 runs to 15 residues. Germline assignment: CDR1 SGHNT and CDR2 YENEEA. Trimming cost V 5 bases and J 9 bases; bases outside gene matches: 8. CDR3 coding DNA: TGTGCCAGCAGCGGGCTAGCGGGAGGGCCGCGTGAGCAGTTCTTC. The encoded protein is CASSGLAGGPREQFF.

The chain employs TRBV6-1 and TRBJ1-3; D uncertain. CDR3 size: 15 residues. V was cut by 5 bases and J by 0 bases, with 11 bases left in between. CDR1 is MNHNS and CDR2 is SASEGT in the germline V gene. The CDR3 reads CASSTREGSGNTIYF. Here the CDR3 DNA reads TGTGCCAGCAGTACTCGAGAGGGCTCTGGAAACACCATATATTTT.

The CDR3 region has the DNA TGTGCCAGCAGTTTTTCCGGGGAGCTGTTTTTT. This sequence encodes CASSFSGELFF. The chain uses TRBV27 and TRBJ2-2, with D uncertain. Germline V gives CDR1 MNHEY, CDR2 SMNVEV (reference sequence). With 3 bases removed from V and 6 bases from J, the gap between germline ends came to 2 bases. The CDR3 loop spans 11 amino acids.